A single sample is the source of the 32 T cell receptor beta chains below, sequenced in a study of T cell repertoires in cytomegalovirus infection. Using its own MiXCR run on the reads, TCRdb lists one record per CDR3 protein. The table lists about 740,000 distinct CDR3 sequences, about 40% of them singletons. The material sequenced was PBMCs. The receptors stem from a human donor in good health (CMV status not recorded). Some clones in this sample may be carry-over from other donors' samples.

Concerning this clonotype itself: The final CDR3 position lacks the conserved phenylalanine or tryptophan, pointing to a likely read error. This chain links TRBV7-6 with TRBJ2-6, with 10 positions matching TRBD2. Looked up from germline, CDR1 is SGHVS and CDR2 is FNYEAQ. The CDR3 runs to 16 residues. With V trimmed by 11 bases and J by 1 base, 8 bases remained unmatched. CDR3: CASRTSGNSGANVLTL. CDR3 DNA sequence: TGTGCCTCGAGGACTAGCGGAAATTCTGGGGCCAACGTCCTGACTTTA.

V gene TRBV7-2 combines with J gene TRBJ2-7; TRBD2 aligns across 9 bases. The CDR3 extends over 15 amino acids. Trimming cost V 8 bases and J 1 base; bases outside gene matches: 9. Germline loops: CDR1 SGHTA, CDR2 FQGNSA. As DNA, the CDR3 is TGTGCCAGCTGCCTATGGGGACTAGCATCCTACGAGCAGTACTTC. Residues: CASCLWGLASYEQYF.

As for this clonotype: Since a much larger clone is just one base distant, this may be a read error. The V and J genes are TRBV7-2 and TRBJ2-1; D gene uncertain. The CDR3 runs to 15 residues. Germline assignment: CDR1 SGHTA and CDR2 FQGNSA. Here the CDR3 reads CASSLYQPSYNERFF. The CDR3 DNA follows: TGTGCCAGCAGCTTATACCAACCCTCCTACAATGAGCGGTTCTTC.

The V call is TRBV4-1, the J call TRBJ2-7; 8 bases match TRBD1. The ends lost 5 bases at V and 4 bases at J; junction bases unmatched: 16. The germline gives CDR1 MGHRA, CDR2 YSYEKL. The CDR3 has 17 residues. The CDR3 DNA sequence: TGCGCCAGCAGCTTACGCCCCCCAGGGACAGGATCTTACGAGCAGTACTTC. Translating gives CASSLRPPGTGSYEQYF.

This clonotype was detected only a few times. The J gene is TRBJ2-1, the V gene TRBV6-6, with D perhaps given as TRBD1 or TRBD2 (5 bases each). This CDR3 is built from 15 residues. The V end lost 5 bases, the J end lost 0 bases, and 11 bases lay between the germline ends. Germline loops: CDR1 MNHNY, CDR2 SVGAGI (reference sequence). This CDR3 is CASSLRDPSYNEQFF. In nucleotides, the CDR3 is TGTGCCAGCAGTCTTAGGGACCCCTCCTACAATGAGCAGTTCTTC.

The chain uses TRBV7-2 and TRBJ1-4, with TRBD1 identical over 7 bases. The CDR3 covers 13 residues. Germline lookup yields CDR1 SGHTA and CDR2 FQGNSA. J was trimmed by 10 bases and V by 4 bases; bases with no gene match: 6. The CDR3 DNA reads as TGTGCCAGCAGCTCAGAGGGGGCCGGAAAACTGTTTTTT. This translates into CASSSEGAGKLFF.

V gene TRBV14 combines with J gene TRBJ1-1, with 9 positions matching TRBD1. This CDR3 is 14 amino acids long. Germline CDR1 and CDR2: SGHDN and FVKESK. The trim removed 7 bases at V and 5 bases at J, leaving 8 bases unmatched. Here the CDR3 reads CASTLSDRGTEAFF. In DNA form, the CDR3 reads TGTGCCAGCACCCTATCGGACAGGGGAACTGAAGCTTTCTTT.

This chain joins TRBV4-1 and TRBJ2-7; 9 bases are a match to TRBD1. Germline V lookup: CDR1 MGHRA, CDR2 YSYEKL. V lost 1 base, J lost 4 bases, and 8 bases stayed unmatched. The CDR3 runs 16 residues. DNA for the CDR3: TGCGCCAGCAGCCAAGGGTCCGGGACAGGGACATACGAGCAGTACTTC. It translates to CASSQGSGTGTYEQYF.

Worth noting for this clonotype: Here the CDR3 omits its conserved ending phenylalanine or tryptophan, so a read error is the likely source. The limits of the CDR3 on the DNA are not certain, so only TCRdb's listed CDR3 is given. The chain employs TRBV28 and TRBJ1-1. The germline CDR1 and CDR2 sequences are MDHEN and SYDVKM. Including both end residues, the CDR3 is 13 amino acids long. This CDR3 reads CASSYYREEEDFL.

The CDR3 loop is CASSGGELDTQYF. The CDR3 DNA is TGTGCCAGCTCCGGCGGGGAACTAGATACGCAGTATTTT. This chain links TRBV2 with TRBJ2-3; D perhaps matches TRBD2 (6 bases). Germline-derived CDR1 and CDR2 are SNHLY and FYNNEI. This CDR3 comprises 13 residues. V lost 8 bases and J lost 5, with 14 bases in between. Combining the CDR3 with reference TRBV2 and TRBJ2-3 gives the whole variable domain EPEVTQTPSHQVTQMGQEVILRCVPISNHLYFYWYRQILGQKVEFLVSFYNNEISEKSEIFDDQFSVERPDGSNFTLKIRSTKLEDSAMYFCASSGGELDTQYFGPGTRLTVL.

V usage is TRBV2 and J usage is TRBJ1-4, with a weak D call TRBD1 (5 bases). The CDR3 totals 17 residues. Per germline, CDR1 SNHLY and CDR2 FYNNEI. The V and J ends lost 6 bases and 0 bases respectively, with 17 bases between them. CDR3 coding DNA: TGTGCCAGCAGGAAGTCCGGGACCCATGCAACTAATGAAAAACTGTTTTTT. Residues: CASRKSGTHATNEKLFF.

The chain joins TRBV7-6 to TRBJ2-1; 7 bases are shared with TRBD2. Germline CDR1 and CDR2: SGHVS and FNYEAQ. The junction had 4 bases not matched to a gene; V was cut back by 8 bases and J by 0 bases. The length of the CDR3 is 14 residues. CDR3 DNA: TGTGCCAGCCGCAGGGAGGGCTCCTACAATGAGCAGTTCTTC. This translates into CASRREGSYNEQFF.

This chain connects TRBV27 to TRBJ1-2; D ambiguous. The CDR3 totals 14 residues. Looked up from germline, CDR1 is MNHEY and CDR2 is SMNVEV (reference sequence). V was cut by 7 bases and J by 6 bases, with 18 bases left in between. CDR3 sequence: CASTTRLGSNGYTF. The DNA of the CDR3 is TGTGCCAGCACCACAAGACTGGGTTCGAATGGCTACACCTTC.

This clonotype was recorded a few times. This chain links TRBV5-1 with TRBJ2-5; D call uncertain. Germline-derived CDR1 and CDR2 are SGHRS and YFSETQ. The CDR3 extends over 12 amino acids. V lost 2 bases, J lost 12 bases, and 14 bases lay in between. CDR3 DNA sequence: TGCGCCAGCAGCTTACCTCGATTTTGGGAGTACTTC. It codes for CASSLPRFWEYF.

The chain recombines TRBV19 with TRBJ2-1; weak D call: TRBD1 (5 bases). V lost 5 bases and J 0 bases, leaving 14 bases between the germline ends. CDR1 is LNHDA, CDR2 SQIVND, per germline (reference sequence). This CDR3 region has 16 residues. CDR3 nucleotides: TGTGCCAGTAGTGGGATTGACAGAGGCTCCTACAATGAGCAGTTCTTC. Its translation is CASSGIDRGSYNEQFF.

The chain employs TRBV7-2 and TRBJ2-7; TRBD2 matches at 13 bases. Germline V gives CDR1 SGHTA, CDR2 FQGNSA. There are 16 residues in the CDR3. V trimming: 5 bases; J trimming: 6 bases; junction bases outside the gene matches: 10. Here the CDR3 reads CASSDDGLAGAIEQYF. The CDR3 DNA reads TGTGCCAGCAGCGATGACGGACTAGCGGGAGCCATCGAGCAGTACTTC.

This clonotype was recorded at least ten times. The chain carries TRBV18 and TRBJ1-1; the D gene is possibly TRBD1 (5 bases). Per the germline V gene, CDR1 is KGHSH and CDR2 is LQKENI. Trimming shortened V by 5 bases and J by 5 bases, and 12 bases separated the two germline ends. The CDR3 is 13 residues long. The CDR3 loop reads CASSSAGGTEAFF. The CDR3, as DNA: TGTGCCAGCTCATCCGCCGGGGGGACTGAAGCTTTCTTT. Using reference TRBV18 and TRBJ1-1 for the parts outside the CDR3, the full variable domain is NAGVMQNPRHLVRRRGQEARLRCSPMKGHSHVYWYRQLPEEGLKFMVYLQKENIIDESGMPKERFSAEFPKEGPSILRIQQVVRGDSAAYFCASSSAGGTEAFFGQGTRLTVV.

The rearrangement links TRBV5-4 to TRBJ2-3; weak D call: TRBD2 (6 bases). The CDR3 runs 16 residues. CDR1 SGHNT and CDR2 YYREEE come from the germline V gene (reference sequence). V lost 4 bases and J lost 2, with 17 bases in between. As DNA, the CDR3 is TGTGCCAGCAGCGCCCCCCCGGGACTCCTCACAGATACGCAGTATTTT. Residues: CASSAPPGLLTDTQYF. The entire variable domain, with the rest obtained from reference TRBV5-4 and TRBJ2-3, is as follows: ETGVTQSPTHLIKTRGQQVTLRCSSQSGHNTVSWYQQALGQGPQFIFQYYREEENGRGNFPPRFSGLQFPNYSSELNVNALELDDSALYLCASSAPPGLLTDTQYFGPGTRLTVL.

This clonotype was observed a few times. Sequence at one end of the junction differs from germline and may be a read error. The V and J genes are TRBV4-1 and TRBJ2-1; no clear D gene. Germline V lookup: CDR1 MGHRA, CDR2 YSYEKL. The CDR3 is 13 amino acids. The CDR3 reads CASSQEDYNEQFF. CDR3 bases: TGTGCCAGCAGCCAAGAGGACTACAATGAGCAGTTCTTC.

The V and J genes are TRBV6-6 and TRBJ1-5; D gene ambiguous. Per the germline V gene, CDR1 is MNHNY and CDR2 is SVGAGI (reference sequence). The CDR3 is 16 amino acids. V gave up 2 bases and J gave up 2 bases, with 13 bases separating them. In DNA form, the CDR3 reads TGTGCCAGCAGTTACGCTCGGACTGTCGGCAATCAGCCCCAGCATTTT. Its protein product is CASSYARTVGNQPQHF.

The genes are TRBV7-2 and TRBJ2-5; D gene ambiguous. V dropped 3 bases and J dropped 2 bases, with 10 bases sitting between them. This CDR3 contains 14 residues. CDR1 and CDR2 from the germline V gene are SGHTA and FQGNSA. The CDR3 DNA reads as TGTGCCAGCAGCTTTTATCCAGAGCAAGAGACCCAGTACTTC. The encoded protein is CASSFYPEQETQYF.

The chain carries TRBV7-3 and TRBJ1-2; the D gene is possibly TRBD1 (5 bases). This CDR3 has 17 residues. The germline CDR1 and CDR2 sequences are SGHTA and FQGTGA. Trimming removed 2 bases at V and 4 bases at J, with 20 bases between. CDR3 sequence (DNA): TGTGCCAGCAGCTTAGTCCCCCTCTCCCAGGGCGCCTATGGCTACACCTTC. As protein: CASSLVPLSQGAYGYTF. Variable domain in full (rest from reference TRBV7-3 and TRBJ1-2): GAGVSQTPSNKVTEKGKYVELRCDPISGHTALYWYRQSLGQGPEFLIYFQGTGAADDSGLPNDRFFAVRPEGSVSTLKIQRTERGDSAVYLCASSLVPLSQGAYGYTFGSGTRLTVV.

J is TRBJ1-1 and V is TRBV10-3; 10 nucleotides match TRBD1. J lost 1 base, V lost 11 bases, and 13 bases had no gene match. Germline lookup yields CDR1 ENHRY and CDR2 SYGVKD. The CDR3 extends over 16 amino acids. The CDR3 DNA follows: TGTGCCGTAACCGTAGCGACAGGGGGCGAGAACACTGAAGCTTTCTTT. This codes for CAVTVATGGENTEAFF.

This clonotype was counted a few times. The chain is built from TRBV29-1 and TRBJ2-2; 7 nucleotides match TRBD2. Germline V gene data show CDR1 as SQVTM and CDR2 as ANQGSEA. J gave up 5 bases and V 7 bases, and 4 bases lay outside the gene matches. The CDR3 totals 12 residues. CDR3 in amino acids: CSAVGGTGELFF. As DNA, the CDR3 is TGCAGCGCTGTGGGGGGGACCGGGGAGCTGTTTTTT.

This clonotype appeared many times. As DNA, the CDR3 is TGTGCCACCAGCACGTTGACTAGCGGGGAAGAGACCCAGTACTTC. This translates into CATSTLTSGEETQYF. The chain carries TRBV15 and TRBJ2-5; 11 bases are shared with TRBD2. The length of the CDR3 is 15 residues. Looked up from germline, CDR1 is LNHNV and CDR2 is YYDKDF (reference sequence). V shed 4 bases and J 3 bases; nucleotides not matched to a gene: 4.

The chain joins TRBV4-2 to TRBJ2-7, with 8 bases matching TRBD2. CDR3 length: 15 amino acids. The germline V gene has CDR1 LGHNA and CDR2 YNFKEQ. Trimming took 6 bases from V and 2 from J; bases not matched to a gene: 9. This CDR3 reads CASSSSGPHPYEQYF. For the CDR3, the DNA is TGTGCCAGCAGTTCTAGCGGGCCACACCCCTACGAGCAGTACTTC.

The sample holds many counts of this clonotype. J is TRBJ2-3 and V is TRBV7-6; no firm D call. V lost 5 bases and J 2 bases, leaving 8 bases between the germline ends. The CDR3 totals 13 residues. Germline lookup yields CDR1 SGHVS and CDR2 FNYEAQ. The CDR3 here is CASSPDHTDTQYF. The DNA for the CDR3 is TGTGCCAGCAGCCCCGACCACACAGATACGCAGTATTTT.

This clonotype appeared a single time. This chain connects TRBV7-2 to TRBJ2-7; 9 bases line up with TRBD2. Germline assignment: CDR1 SGHTA and CDR2 FQGNSA. CDR3 length: 16 amino acids. V gave up 5 bases and J gave up 3 bases; unmatched junction bases: 11. CDR3 residues: CASSIQLAGGGYEQYF. CDR3 nucleotides: TGTGCCAGCAGCATTCAACTAGCGGGCGGGGGCTACGAGCAGTACTTC.

This clonotype has a count of ten or more. J is TRBJ1-1 and V is TRBV7-8; 9 positions match TRBD1. CDR1 and CDR2 from the germline V gene are SGHVS and FQNEAQ. Unmatched junction bases numbered 9, after V lost 5 bases and J lost 8 bases. The CDR3 consists of 14 residues. The CDR3 spells CASSPRSGTGEAFF. The CDR3 bases are TGTGCCAGCAGCCCCCGAAGCGGGACAGGGGAAGCTTTCTTT.

The V and J genes are TRBV12-3 or TRBV12-4 and TRBJ2-2; unclear D gene. The CDR3 sequence is 16 residues long. The V and J ends lost 5 bases and 0 bases respectively, with 13 bases between them. CDR3 sequence (DNA): TGTGCCAGCAGTCCCCGGACCGGCCCGAACACCGGGGAGCTGTTTTTT. Protein: CASSPRTGPNTGELFF.

This clonotype was counted only a few times. The chain uses TRBV7-9 and TRBJ1-1, with TRBD1 matching over 9 bases. Germline V gene sequence: CDR1 SEHNR, CDR2 FQNEAQ (reference sequence). V lost 5 bases and J lost 0; bases outside the gene matches: 7. This CDR3 is 16 amino acids long. Here the CDR3 reads CASSTRTGVLNTEAFF. CDR3 DNA: TGTGCCAGCAGCACCCGGACAGGGGTCCTGAACACTGAAGCTTTCTTT.

The table lists this clonotype with a few counts. The chain employs TRBV7-9 and TRBJ2-7; 7 nucleotides agree with TRBD2. The ends lost 5 bases at V and 4 bases at J; junction bases unmatched: 17. CDR3 size: 17 residues. The germline V gene has CDR1 SEHNR and CDR2 FQNEAQ (reference sequence). DNA for the CDR3: TGTGCCAGCAGCACGCCACCGCTCGGGGACTACCCATACGAGCAGTACTTC. Its translation is CASSTPPLGDYPYEQYF.